This T cell receptor beta chain is drawn from a study of identical twins (TCRdb year 2016). As for the study more broadly: The study deep-sequenced TCR alpha and beta repertoires from monozygotic twins, unrelated adults of various ages and cord blood to test whether fetal clonotypes persist. To rule out contamination, replicate twin experiments were performed at different times with different library preparation protocols.

All donors were healthy Caucasians. Three pairs of female monozygotic twins, all aged roughly 18 to 30 years, were included in the twin cohort. RNA for TCR libraries was isolated from peripheral blood mononuclear cells. The method was 5' RACE. The listed sequencing device is Illumina HiSeq 2000. A universal primer binding site was added through template switching, and the final cDNA carried a unique molecular identifier so that TCR cDNA molecules could be counted accurately. First-strand cDNA for TCR alpha and beta chains was synthesized from specific primers in the conserved constant-segment region. To control for contamination, each cDNA library was double barcoded with a SMART-Mk sample barcode plus Illumina barcodes. Two successive PCR steps introduced TruSeq adapter sequences along with Illumina sample barcodes. TCR alpha and beta cDNA libraries were sequenced on the Illumina HiSeq platform with custom primers. For the original study's pipeline: MiGEC processed the raw reads to extract unique molecular identifiers, while MiXCR was used to determine the CDR3 positions. For each individual, recombination models were inferred using an EM algorithm with the repgenHMM and IGoR tools. The analysis of shared clonotypes was done with the tcR package in R, with sharing normalized by the product of cloneset sizes. Out-of-frame nonproductive sequences were analyzed to study raw recombination free of thymic and clonal selection effects. In TCRdb, the public reads were trimmed at Q25 with fastp and aligned with MiXCR, with productive beta chains retained. Every entry covers one CDR3 protein and lists the most common genes and DNA from its rows. What appears here as the V and J calls and clone size reflects TCRdb's work, not the paper's. The sample contains 700,000 or so distinct CDR3 sequences, 8.5% to 9% of them found a single time. Around 0.98% of the sample comes from the top ten.

Many counts were recorded for this clonotype. Its target antigen remains unknown. No per-base quality is available; no much larger clone lies one base away. V is pruned by 1 base and J by 7 bases, leaving 2 bases of the junction without a gene match. The CDR3, cysteine through phenylalanine, is 14 amino acids long. CDR3 DNA only is kept here, 42 bases in frame from base 1. Based on the germline V gene (reference sequence), the CDR1 and CDR2 sequences are SEHNR and FQNEAQ. Results the study describes overall, beyond this receptor: Out-of-frame TCR alpha sharing in monozygotic twins was systematically underestimated by recombination models, whereas sharing between unrelated individuals was in agreement with the recombination models. Because the same donors could not be followed over many years, conclusions were based on cross-sectional statistical analysis. Abundant cord blood beta clonotypes had fewer insertions, young adult naive repertoires showed a similar but weaker trend, and memory repertoires showed no such trend. Zero-insertion analyses could be partly confounded by invariant T cells such as MAIT and iNKT, though diverse VJ usage argued against such confounding for most clonotypes. Compared with coincidental sharing between unrelated individuals, out-of-frame TCR alpha sequences shared between twins had an excess of sequences with low generation probability. Excess twin sharing in beta out-of-frame sequences was weaker because fewer shared sequences lowered the signal-to-noise ratio.

Another study also made use of these data, one on yellow fever vaccine responses in identical twins. The second paper further reports: According to the authors, the vaccine-induced T cell response in identical twins seemed to be partly convergent and partly specific to each individual. Focusing on identical twins, the study followed the T cell clones that responded to the vaccine, and did so with precision.

The sample taken for sequencing was PBMCs. The chain is assembled from TRBV7-9 and TRBJ2-1; the central 9 bases match TRBD1. The clonotype comes from a woman aged 18-30 years in good health. The sequence in DNA is TGTGCCAGCAGCTTAGGGGACAGGGCGAATGAGCAGTTCTTC. Translated, it reads CASSLGDRANEQFF.